Shown below are 27 T cell receptor beta chains from a single sample sequenced in a study of glioma-infiltrating T cells after dendritic cell vaccination. Only in-frame clones appear in the TCRdb table, and some are missing; sequencing was by immunoSEQ multiplex PCR. The sample has around 100,000 clones, 81% seen once. Sequencing used blood, obtained before dendritic cell vaccination. These receptors were obtained from a human donor with glioblastoma.

The rearrangement links TRBV7-8 to TRBJ2-1; the D gene is possibly TRBD1 (6 bases). The germline V gene encodes CDR1 SGHVS and CDR2 FQNEAQ. The ends were cut back, 5 bases at V and 11 bases at J, with 13 bases in the middle. The CDR3 runs 12 residues. Here the CDR3 DNA reads TGTGCCAGCAGCCCAGGGGAACTGAAGCAGTTCTTC. Translation: CASSPGELKQFF.

CDR3 sequence (DNA): TGTGCCAGCAGCTTGGACAGGGCCAATGAAAAACTGTTTTTT. This translates into CASSLDRANEKLFF. The V gene is TRBV5-4, the J gene TRBJ1-4; D perhaps matches TRBD1 (6 bases). From germline, CDR1 is SGHNT and CDR2 YYREEE (reference sequence). V shed 0 bases and J shed 5 bases, with 8 bases lying between them. The CDR3 spans 14 residues.

The gene calls are TRBV11-3 and TRBJ2-2; tentatively, D is TRBD1 (6 bases). The V gene's germline CDR1 is SGHNT and CDR2 YENEEA. V lost 5 bases and J lost 1, with 14 bases in between. The CDR3 runs to 16 residues. DNA for the CDR3: TGTGCCAGCAGCCTTTTGGGGGCTGAGAACACCGGGGAGCTGTTTTTT. This translates into CASSLLGAENTGELFF. Combining the CDR3 with reference TRBV11-3 and TRBJ2-2 gives the whole variable domain EAGVVQSPRYKIIEKKQPVAFWCNPISGHNTLYWYLQNLGQGPELLIRYENEEAVDDSQLPKDRFSAERLKGVDSTLKIQPAELGDSAVYLCASSLLGAENTGELFFGEGSRLTVL.

The rearrangement uses TRBV6-5 and TRBJ2-2, with 9 positions matching TRBD2. J gave up 4 bases and V 3 bases, and 6 bases lay outside the gene matches. Germline CDR1 and CDR2: MNHEY and SVGAGI. CDR3 length: 16 amino acids. CDR3 in amino acids: CASSYRSGGPTGELFF. The CDR3 DNA is TGTGCCAGCAGTTATAGGAGCGGGGGGCCCACCGGGGAGCTGTTTTTT.

The V and J genes are TRBV19 and TRBJ1-2; 7 bases are a match to TRBD1. The CDR3 covers 15 residues. Looked up from germline, CDR1 is LNHDA and CDR2 is SQIVND (reference sequence). V shed 1 base and J 2 bases; nucleotides not matched to a gene: 4. The CDR3 coding sequence is TGTGCCAGTAGTATAGGGGGGACAGAAAACTATGGCTACACCTTC. Translating gives CASSIGGTENYGYTF.

This clone was counted a single time. The chain is built from TRBV18 and TRBJ2-3; possibly TRBD2 for D (6 bases). The germline gives CDR1 KGHSH, CDR2 LQKENI. The CDR3 sequence is 14 residues long. Trimming stripped 4 bases from V and 2 bases from J, with 10 bases between. The CDR3 DNA reads TGTGCCAGCTCACGGGCGGGACTCACAGATACGCAGTATTTT. Its protein product is CASSRAGLTDTQYF.

The V call is TRBV7-9, the J call TRBJ2-7; D is undetermined. CDR1 and CDR2 (germline): SEHNR, FQNEAQ (reference sequence). V lost 4 bases and J lost 2, with 6 bases in between. CDR3 length: 12 amino acids. CDR3 in amino acids: CASSSPTYEQYF. CDR3 nucleotide sequence: TGTGCCAGCAGCTCCCCTACCTACGAGCAGTACTTC.

In this sample, this clone turned up once. The V and J genes are TRBV5-4 and TRBJ2-7; 9 nucleotides line up with TRBD1. Losses at the gene ends were 4 bases for V and 2 bases for J; bases not matched to a gene: 7. CDR3 size: 15 residues. Germline lookup yields CDR1 SGHNT and CDR2 YYREEE (reference sequence). DNA for the CDR3: TGTGCCAGCAGCCCATGGACAGGGGAACCCTACGAGCAGTACTTC. The encoded protein is CASSPWTGEPYEQYF.

This clone was detected many times. The chain is built from TRBV6-1 and TRBJ1-1, with D tentatively TRBD1 (5 bases). In germline, CDR1 is MNHNS, CDR2 SASEGT. The CDR3 has 15 amino acids. V lost 8 bases and J lost 2, with 18 bases in between. As DNA, the CDR3 is TGTGCCAGCCGTCCCCCTGGGGGGTTTAACACTGAAGCTTTCTTT. As protein: CASRPPGGFNTEAFF.

The CDR3 bases are TGTGCCAGCAGTGAAGTCCGGGACAGGGGAGGGGTAGGTTCACCCCTCCACTTT. Translating it yields CASSEVRDRGGVGSPLHF. The V call is TRBV2, the J call TRBJ1-6; TRBD1 agrees at 10 bases. V lost 1 base to trimming and J lost 9 bases; unmatched junction nucleotides: 12. This CDR3 is 18 amino acids long. Germline V CDR1 and CDR2: SNHLY, FYNNEI.

The chain joins TRBV6-1 to TRBJ2-5; TRBD2 matches at 7 bases. Looked up from germline, CDR1 is MNHNS and CDR2 is SASEGT. The CDR3 totals 14 residues. V lost 10 bases and J lost 4; bases outside the gene matches: 12. The chain's CDR3 is CATAPPGLPETQYF. The CDR3 nucleotides read TGTGCCACCGCGCCTCCGGGACTACCAGAGACCCAGTACTTC.

This clone has a handful of counts. CDR3 in amino acids: CASSFGGEGEKLFF. The CDR3 DNA follows: TGTGCCAGCAGTTTCGGGGGGGAAGGTGAAAAACTGTTTTTT. The chain has TRBV6-5 and TRBJ1-4, with D possibly matching TRBD1 (5 bases). The CDR3 has 14 residues. The ends were cut back, 4 bases at V and 7 bases at J, with 13 bases in the middle. Germline CDR1 is MNHEY and CDR2 is SVGAGI.

The V and J genes are TRBV6-1 and TRBJ1-5, with D maybe TRBD1 (5 bases). The V gene lost 2 bases and the J gene lost 1 base, with 30 bases spanning the gap. The V gene's germline CDR1 is MNHNS and CDR2 SASEGT. This CDR3 has 22 residues. The CDR3, as DNA: TGTGCCAGCAGTGAAAGGCTAAAGCTCTGGGACCTTGCTGCGGGGAGCAATCAGCCCCAGCATTTT. Translation gives CASSERLKLWDLAAGSNQPQHF.

The sample holds one count of this clone. The rearrangement links TRBV6-6 to TRBJ2-5, with 7 bases identical to TRBD2. The closer fit of TRBJ2-7 to the DNA end suggests the J call may be wrong. The CDR3 runs to 12 residues. Germline V gene lookup returns CDR1 MNHNY and CDR2 SVGAGI (reference sequence). As DNA, the CDR3 is TGTGCCAGCAGAGGGACTACCTACGAGCAGTACTTC. This codes for CASRGTTYEQYF.

The chain couples TRBV6-5 to TRBJ1-2; perhaps TRBD1 as D (5 bases). The V gene's germline CDR1 is MNHEY and CDR2 SVGAGI. This CDR3 is 13 amino acids long. Trimming removed 5 bases from V and 4 bases from J, with 11 bases in between. The DNA for the CDR3 is TGTGCCAGCAGTGAATGGGGCAGCTATGGCTACACCTTC. It codes for CASSEWGSYGYTF.

V gene TRBV2 combines with J gene TRBJ2-1; 8 bases map to TRBD1. CDR3 length: 15 amino acids. V dropped 6 bases and J dropped 7; count of bases not matched to a gene: 11. The germline V gene has CDR1 SNHLY and CDR2 FYNNEI. The CDR3: CASSDRGRDANEQFF. As DNA, the CDR3 is TGTGCCAGCAGCGACAGGGGTCGGGACGCTAATGAGCAGTTCTTC.

The chain couples TRBV11-3 to TRBJ2-3, with 8 nucleotides matching TRBD1. Per germline, CDR1 SGHNT and CDR2 YENEEA. The CDR3 consists of 13 residues. The junction had 3 bases not matched to a gene; V was cut back by 5 bases and J by 5 bases. CDR3 residues: CASSITGGDTQYF. CDR3 bases: TGTGCCAGCAGCATTACAGGGGGAGATACGCAGTATTTT.

The chain is built from TRBV9 and TRBJ1-4, with D uncertain. The CDR3 is made up of 14 amino acids. The germline gives CDR1 SGDLS, CDR2 YYNGEE. With 2 bases removed from V and 5 bases from J, the gap between germline ends came to 10 bases. DNA for the CDR3: TGTGCCAGCAGCGTGCACAGCCTAAATGAAAAACTGTTTTTT. This encodes CASSVHSLNEKLFF.

The J gene is TRBJ2-7, the V gene TRBV5-1; 8 nucleotides line up with TRBD1. Germline V CDR1 and CDR2: SGHRS, YFSETQ. The CDR3 loop spans 14 amino acids. Unmatched junction bases numbered 2, after V lost 1 base and J lost 2 bases. CDR3 in amino acids: CASSLTQGAYEQYF. In DNA form, the CDR3 reads TGCGCCAGCAGCTTGACACAGGGGGCCTACGAGCAGTACTTC.

The CDR3 region has the DNA TGTGCCAGCAGCTTAGAGAGCCTTAGCAATCAGCCCCAGCATTTT. Its translation: CASSLESLSNQPQHF. This sequence joins TRBV7-2 and TRBJ1-5; D is ambiguous. V was shortened by 1 base and J by 0 bases, with 7 bases between the two germline ends. This CDR3 comprises 15 residues. The V gene's germline CDR1 is SGHTA and CDR2 FQGNSA.

The chain carries TRBV19 and TRBJ1-1, with D perhaps TRBD1 (6 bases). The V and J ends lost 10 bases and 4 bases respectively, with 16 bases between them. This CDR3 has 13 amino acids. Per germline, CDR1 LNHDA and CDR2 SQIVND (reference sequence). In DNA, the CDR3 is TGTGCCACAAACAGGGTAGGGGCCACTGAAGCTTTCTTT. This translates into CATNRVGATEAFF.

This clone has a handful of counts. V gene TRBV10-3 combines with J gene TRBJ2-7, with 9 positions matching TRBD1. This CDR3 is built from 15 residues. Germline loops: CDR1 ENHRY, CDR2 SYGVKD. V was clipped by 5 bases and J by 6 bases; unmatched bases: 11. CDR3 region: CAISQVAETGGEQYF. The DNA for the CDR3 is TGTGCCATCAGTCAAGTCGCCGAGACAGGGGGCGAGCAGTACTTC.

The V call is TRBV19, the J call TRBJ2-7; 12 bases are a match to TRBD2. The ends lost 4 bases at V and 2 bases at J; junction bases unmatched: 12. CDR1 and CDR2 (germline): LNHDA, SQIVND (reference sequence). The CDR3 sequence is 18 residues long. The CDR3 nucleotides are TGTGCCAGTAGTACCCCTAGCGGGGGGGCTGAGGGGACCTACGAGCAGTACTTC. Translating it yields CASSTPSGGAEGTYEQYF.

V usage is TRBV11-3 and J usage is TRBJ2-2, with TRBD2 identical over 14 bases. This CDR3 contains 19 residues. CDR1 and CDR2 (germline): SGHNT, YENEEA. The trim removed 4 bases at V and 0 bases at J, leaving 7 bases unmatched. The CDR3 bases are TGTGCCAGCAGCTACCCCGGACTAGCGGGGGGATCGAACACCGGGGAGCTGTTTTTT. Protein: CASSYPGLAGGSNTGELFF.

The genes are TRBV2 and TRBJ2-7; TRBD2 agrees at 11 bases. This CDR3 has 15 amino acids. The V gene's germline CDR1 is SNHLY and CDR2 FYNNEI. The V gene end was trimmed by 6 bases and the J gene end by 3 bases; junction bases not matched to a gene: 7. In DNA, the CDR3 is TGTGCCAGCAGCTTAGCGGGGGGGCCGGTCTACGAGCAGTACTTC. Translation gives CASSLAGGPVYEQYF.

The rearrangement uses TRBV5-6 and TRBJ2-5, with TRBD1 as a possible D gene (5 bases). V lost 2 bases and J lost 0, with 11 bases in between. Germline CDR1 SGHDT, CDR2 YYEEEE. The CDR3 length is 15 residues. The CDR3 region is CASSFSPQDQETQYF. The CDR3 coding sequence is TGTGCCAGCAGCTTTTCGCCACAGGACCAAGAGACCCAGTACTTC.

This clone was detected once. The chain couples TRBV6-1 to TRBJ1-2; 8 bases line up with TRBD1. J was trimmed by 7 bases and V by 2 bases; bases with no gene match: 6. The V gene's germline CDR1 is MNHNS and CDR2 SASEGT. The CDR3 contains 14 residues. The CDR3 nucleotides read TGTGCCAGCAGTGAAACGACAGGGGAAGTTGGCTACACCTTC. It specifies CASSETTGEVGYTF.